The rows below give T cell receptor beta chains drawn from one sample of a study of OX40 agonist ivuxolimab in advanced cancers. The protocol was immunoSEQ multiplex PCR, while the TCRdb copy is restricted to in-frame clones and leaves out a portion. Among tens of thousands of clones, approximately 90% were seen once, and the ten largest hold about 7.7%. Sequenced here: CD4+ or CD8+ T cells sorted from blood, sampled in a trial of the OX40 agonist ivuxolimab. These receptor sequences come from an adult with an advanced solid tumor such as melanoma, head and neck, liver or kidney cancer. Both conserved end residues are part of each CDR3. The order of the fields is J gene, clone size, V gene, CDR3 protein. Clone size is not always given. Where it is, it says once, few, many or a class for expanded clones.

j_call: TRBJ2-7; clone_size: NA; v_call: TRBV15; cdr3_aa: CATSRQRDEQYF
j_call: TRBJ2-5; clone_size: NA; v_call: TRBV27; cdr3_aa: CASSLGSGEQETQYF
j_call: TRBJ2-7; clone_size: once; v_call: TRBV27; cdr3_aa: CASSSNREQYF
j_call: TRBJ2-3; clone_size: once; v_call: TRBV4-1; cdr3_aa: CASSQERGTRTDTQYF
j_call: TRBJ1-5; clone_size: NA; v_call: TRBV27; cdr3_aa: CASSSGRLRQPQHF
j_call: TRBJ2-6; clone_size: NA; v_call: TRBV7-9; cdr3_aa: CASSSRQTGFRGANVLTF
j_call: TRBJ1-2; clone_size: once; v_call: TRBV6-6; cdr3_aa: CASSYLGTDYGYTF
j_call: TRBJ1-1; clone_size: NA; v_call: TRBV11-3; cdr3_aa: CASSLEEGTEAFF
j_call: TRBJ1-5; clone_size: NA; v_call: TRBV15; cdr3_aa: CATSRDRDNQPQHF
j_call: TRBJ1-4; clone_size: NA; v_call: TRBV19; cdr3_aa: CASNKRTGGNEKLFF
j_call: TRBJ2-7; clone_size: NA; v_call: TRBV19; cdr3_aa: CASSTNGQPYEQYF
j_call: TRBJ2-7; clone_size: NA; v_call: TRBV25-1; cdr3_aa: CASISGSSYEQYF
j_call: TRBJ1-2; clone_size: NA; v_call: TRBV28; cdr3_aa: CASSLNGQPPRGYGYTF
j_call: TRBJ2-2; clone_size: NA; v_call: TRBV9; cdr3_aa: CASSGSREFANTGELFF
j_call: TRBJ1-3; clone_size: once; v_call: TRBV10-3; cdr3_aa: CAIKPPGGNTIYF
j_call: TRBJ2-5; clone_size: NA; v_call: TRBV27; cdr3_aa: CASSFTYQGGRETQYF
j_call: TRBJ2-7; clone_size: NA; v_call: TRBV18; cdr3_aa: CASSRPTSGYDPREQYF
j_call: TRBJ1-2; clone_size: NA; v_call: TRBV5-1; cdr3_aa: CASSSLGGANGYTF
j_call: TRBJ2-7; clone_size: NA; v_call: TRBV7-2; cdr3_aa: CASSPWTTMEQYF
j_call: TRBJ2-5; clone_size: NA; v_call: TRBV5-6; cdr3_aa: CASRHGGGETQYF
j_call: TRBJ1-5; clone_size: NA; v_call: TRBV27; cdr3_aa: CASSEGISNQPQHF
j_call: TRBJ2-3; clone_size: once; v_call: TRBV4-2; cdr3_aa: CASSPNTDTQYF
j_call: TRBJ2-1; clone_size: NA; v_call: TRBV27; cdr3_aa: CASSSRTGVGDEQFF
j_call: TRBJ1-1; clone_size: NA; v_call: TRBV6-1; cdr3_aa: CASSTVPEAFF
j_call: TRBJ2-7; clone_size: once; v_call: TRBV6-1; cdr3_aa: CASSEAHISGYEQYF
j_call: TRBJ2-7; clone_size: NA; v_call: TRBV6-5; cdr3_aa: CASSQGFSSYEQYF
j_call: TRBJ1-4; clone_size: NA; v_call: TRBV7-9; cdr3_aa: CASSLGQGILNEKLFF
j_call: TRBJ2-7; clone_size: few; v_call: TRBV13; cdr3_aa: CASSDRSSYEQYF
j_call: TRBJ2-1; clone_size: NA; v_call: TRBV7-9; cdr3_aa: CASSLLAGGQREQFF
j_call: TRBJ1-5; clone_size: NA; v_call: TRBV6-6; cdr3_aa: CASSRFRQGSNQPQHF
j_call: TRBJ2-1; clone_size: NA; v_call: TRBV15; cdr3_aa: CATSPRSGESYNEQFF
j_call: TRBJ1-3; clone_size: NA; v_call: TRBV10-3; cdr3_aa: CAISKGGNSGNTIYF
j_call: TRBJ1-1; clone_size: NA; v_call: TRBV27; cdr3_aa: CASSLPGRHTEAFF
j_call: TRBJ2-3; clone_size: NA; v_call: TRBV6-1; cdr3_aa: CASSEGPGPDTQYF
j_call: TRBJ2-7; clone_size: NA; v_call: TRBV27; cdr3_aa: CASSPLWTGGEQYF
j_call: TRBJ1-4; clone_size: NA; v_call: TRBV9; cdr3_aa: CASSVTGKNEKLFF
j_call: TRBJ2-7; clone_size: NA; v_call: TRBV18; cdr3_aa: CASSQGHRSEQYF
j_call: TRBJ2-5; clone_size: NA; v_call: TRBV7-3; cdr3_aa: CASSLVAEETQYF
j_call: TRBJ2-5; clone_size: NA; v_call: TRBV6-5; cdr3_aa: CASSLGTGEETQYF
j_call: TRBJ2-7; clone_size: NA; v_call: TRBV13; cdr3_aa: CASSLVSEGVDEQYF
j_call: TRBJ2-3; clone_size: NA; v_call: TRBV2; cdr3_aa: CASIRDGHTDTQYF
j_call: TRBJ2-3; clone_size: NA; v_call: TRBV27; cdr3_aa: CASSLGGQGIDTQYF
j_call: TRBJ1-2; clone_size: few; v_call: TRBV2; cdr3_aa: CASAPGTDYGYTF
j_call: TRBJ2-2; clone_size: NA; v_call: TRBV10-2; cdr3_aa: CASGYITGELFF
j_call: TRBJ2-7; clone_size: NA; v_call: TRBV10-3; cdr3_aa: CAISEPTESIGRQYF
j_call: TRBJ1-4; clone_size: NA; v_call: TRBV13; cdr3_aa: CASSSTGSNEKLFF
j_call: TRBJ2-3; clone_size: NA; v_call: TRBV9; cdr3_aa: CASSVEGGRGTDTQYF
j_call: TRBJ1-5; clone_size: once; v_call: TRBV6-6; cdr3_aa: CASTYTGTSGNQPQHF